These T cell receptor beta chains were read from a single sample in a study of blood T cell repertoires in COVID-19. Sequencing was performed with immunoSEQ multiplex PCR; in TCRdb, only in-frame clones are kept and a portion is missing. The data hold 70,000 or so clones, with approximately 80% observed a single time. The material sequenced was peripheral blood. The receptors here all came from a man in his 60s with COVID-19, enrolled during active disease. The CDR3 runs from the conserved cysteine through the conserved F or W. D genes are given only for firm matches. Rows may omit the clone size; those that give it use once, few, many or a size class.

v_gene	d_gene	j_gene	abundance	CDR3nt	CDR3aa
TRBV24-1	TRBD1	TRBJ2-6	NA	TGTGCCACCAGTGATGCCACAGGGGGCCCCAGCTCTGGGGCCAACGTCCTGACTTTC	CATSDATGGPSSGANVLTF
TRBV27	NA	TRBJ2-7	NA	TGTGCCAGCAGTTTGTTGGGGCAGATAAACTACGAGCAGTACTTC	CASSLLGQINYEQYF
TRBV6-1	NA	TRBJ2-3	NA	TGTGCCAGCAGTGAATACCCCCCAAGGGCTAGCGGCACAGATACGCAGTATTTT	CASSEYPPRASGTDTQYF
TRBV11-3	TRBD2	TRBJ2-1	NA	TGTGCCAGCAGCTTATCCGGGACTAGCGGGAGTAATGAGCAGTTCTTC	CASSLSGTSGSNEQFF
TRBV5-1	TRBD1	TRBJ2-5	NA	TGCGCCAGTAAAGCCCCGGACAGGGAGGAAGGGACCCAGTACTTC	CASKAPDREEGTQYF
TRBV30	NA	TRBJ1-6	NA	TGTGCCTGGATCAGTGCAGCCTATAATTCACCCCTCCACTTT	CAWISAAYNSPLHF
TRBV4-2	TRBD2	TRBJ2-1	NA	TGTGCCAGCAGCCAGACTAGCGGGGGCGGTAGCTCCTACAATGAGCAGTTCTTC	CASSQTSGGGSSYNEQFF
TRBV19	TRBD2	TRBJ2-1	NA	TGTGCCAGTAGTATAGTAGCGGGCTACAATGAGCAGTTCTTC	CASSIVAGYNEQFF
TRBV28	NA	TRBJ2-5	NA	TGTGCCAGCAGTTTATCCGGGGGCCAAGAGACCCAGTACTTC	CASSLSGGQETQYF
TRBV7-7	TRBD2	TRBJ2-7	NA	TGTGCCAGCAGCTTAGATAATAGCGGGGCCTACGAGCAGTACTTC	CASSLDNSGAYEQYF
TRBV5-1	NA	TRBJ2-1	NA	TGCGCCAGCAGCTTGTTCTCGGGCTCCTACAATGAGCAGTTCTTC	CASSLFSGSYNEQFF
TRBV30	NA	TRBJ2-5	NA	TGTGCCTGGAGCCTCGCACATGGTCGAGAGACCCAGTACTTC	CAWSLAHGRETQYF
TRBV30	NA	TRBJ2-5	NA	TGTGCCTGGAGTGTGGACTCCCAGGGGGAGACCCAGTACTTC	CAWSVDSQGETQYF
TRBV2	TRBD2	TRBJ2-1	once	TGTGCCAGTAAAGGACTAGCGGGAACCAATGAGCAGTTCTTC	CASKGLAGTNEQFF
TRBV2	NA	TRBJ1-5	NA	TGTGCCAGCAGTGAAGCCAGAAGGGGTGGGCAGCCCCAGCATTTT	CASSEARRGGQPQHF
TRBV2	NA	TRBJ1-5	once	TGTGCCAGCATCCAGGAAGTAAATCAGCCCCAGCATTTT	CASIQEVNQPQHF
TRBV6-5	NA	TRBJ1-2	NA	TGTGCCAGCAGTTTCAGGGTAGGCGGCTACACCTTC	CASSFRVGGYTF
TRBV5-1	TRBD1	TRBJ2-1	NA	TGCGCCAGCAGCTTGACGGGACAGGGGTACAATGAGCAGTTCTTC	CASSLTGQGYNEQFF
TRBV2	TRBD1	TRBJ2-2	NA	TGTGCCAGCAGCGGGACAGGGCAAGCCGGGGAGCTGTTTTTT	CASSGTGQAGELFF
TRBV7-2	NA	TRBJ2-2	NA	TGTGCCAGCAGCATCGCCGGGGACGGGGAGCTGTTTTTT	CASSIAGDGELFF